A single T cell receptor (beta chain) is shown here with its context. Measured with immunoSEQ multiplex PCR; TCRdb has only the in-frame clones, and not every one. This table holds around 150,000 clones, around 84% found once. This specimen belongs to a study of blood T cell repertoires in COVID-19. Looking at the study overall: Samples representing acute and convalescent COVID-19 were sourced from the United States, Italy and Spain.

Germline V gene lookup returns CDR1 SGHNT and CDR2 YENEEA. The CDR3 runs 13 residues. V was cut by 5 bases and J by 5 bases, with 12 bases left in between. The rearrangement links TRBV11-3 to TRBJ1-2; D is possibly TRBD1 (6 bases). The source of this sequence is a man in his forties or fifties with acute or convalescent COVID-19. The specimen sequenced was peripheral blood. The CDR3 sequence: CASSTPTGYGYTF. The CDR3 region has the DNA TGTGCCAGCAGCACGCCGACAGGTTATGGCTACACCTTC.